These 23 T cell receptor beta chains came from one sample sequenced in a study of untreated major depressive disorder. The table came from immunoSEQ multiplex PCR; TCRdb's copy has only in-frame clones and leaves some out. This sample has 20,000 to 25,000 clones, with just under 90% found just once. The sample taken for sequencing was CD4+ T cells from PBMCs. These receptors were collected from a woman between 35 and 50 years old in good health.

The sample holds one count of this clone. The J gene is TRBJ2-7, the V gene TRBV10-1; 10 bases are shared with TRBD1. The CDR3 length is 17 residues. After removal of 1 base from V and 2 bases from J, the junction contained 8 bases not matched to a gene. Per the germline V gene, CDR1 is WNHNN and CDR2 is SYGVQD (reference sequence). The CDR3 protein is CASSEFSPGTGAYEQYF. CDR3 DNA: TGCGCCAGCAGTGAGTTTTCCCCCGGGACAGGGGCCTACGAGCAGTACTTC.

The V call is TRBV4-2, the J call TRBJ1-2; no firm D call. Trimming stripped 0 bases from V and 1 base from J, with 9 bases between. Germline V CDR1 and CDR2: LGHNA, YNFKEQ. CDR3 length: 15 amino acids. The DNA for the CDR3 is TGTGCCAGCAGCCAAGACCTGAGGGATAACTATGGCTACACCTTC. It yields the protein CASSQDLRDNYGYTF.

This clone appeared a single time. This chain uses TRBV6-1 with TRBJ1-2, with 8 bases that match TRBD1. Germline trimming cut 0 bases from V and 8 bases from J; bases unmatched to any gene: 5. This CDR3 is built from 14 residues. CDR1 MNHNS and CDR2 SASEGT come from the germline V gene. The CDR3 sequence is CASSEAGTGRGYTF. CDR3 sequence (DNA): TGTGCCAGCAGTGAAGCGGGGACAGGCCGGGGCTACACCTTC.

J is TRBJ2-3 and V is TRBV5-8; no clear D. Germline lookup yields CDR1 SGHTS and CDR2 YDEGEE. V lost 2 bases and J lost 2, with 6 bases in between. The length of the CDR3 is 13 residues. The CDR3 nucleotides read TGTGCCAGCAGCTTCCCACCCACAGATACGCAGTATTTT. Residues: CASSFPPTDTQYF.

V is TRBV10-3 and J is TRBJ1-1; weak D call: TRBD1 (6 bases). This CDR3 has 14 amino acids. V was trimmed by 6 bases and J by 1 base, leaving 12 bases between them. CDR1 and CDR2 from the germline V gene are ENHRY and SYGVKD. The CDR3 region is CAIRPGTTNTEAFF. The CDR3 DNA sequence: TGTGCCATCAGGCCCGGGACAACGAACACTGAAGCTTTCTTT.

This chain uses TRBV7-7 with TRBJ2-5; D tentatively reads TRBD1 or TRBD2 (7 bases each). V was cut by 5 bases and J by 2 bases, with 21 bases left in between. CDR1 and CDR2 from the germline V gene are SSHAT and FNYEAQ (reference sequence). This CDR3 is built from 17 residues. This CDR3 reads CASSPGWGGGNQETQYF. The DNA of the CDR3 is TGTGCCAGCAGCCCCGGATGGGGAGGGGGCAATCAAGAGACCCAGTACTTC.

The chain employs TRBV5-1 and TRBJ1-1; D is undetermined. Germline V gene data show CDR1 as SGHRS and CDR2 as YFSETQ. The germline V and J ends were trimmed by 2 bases and 0 bases, with 14 bases remaining between them. The length of the CDR3 is 16 residues. The CDR3 DNA follows: TGCGCCAGCAGCTTATTGGACGGACTCATGAACACTGAAGCTTTCTTT. The encoded protein is CASSLLDGLMNTEAFF.

The rearrangement joins TRBV10-3 to TRBJ2-6; D tentatively reads TRBD1 or TRBD2 (6 bases each). Trimming took 0 bases from V and 2 from J, leaving 14 bases between them. Germline CDR1 ENHRY, CDR2 SYGVKD. CDR3 length equals 18 residues. The CDR3 DNA reads as TGTGCCATCAGTGAGTCACCGGGGGCGCAAACTGGGGCCAACGTCCTGACTTTC. Encoded protein: CAISESPGAQTGANVLTF.

This clone was seen once. The gene calls are TRBV5-1 and TRBJ1-1; 8 positions match TRBD1. Per the germline V gene, CDR1 is SGHRS and CDR2 is YFSETQ. The CDR3 loop spans 14 amino acids. The trim removed 5 bases at V and 6 bases at J, leaving 9 bases unmatched. This CDR3 reads CASRGDRTQAEAFF. The CDR3 bases are TGCGCCAGCAGGGGGGACAGGACTCAAGCTGAAGCTTTCTTT.

V usage is TRBV28 and J usage is TRBJ2-3; D may be TRBD2 (7 bases). Deletions cut 11 bases from V and 2 bases from J, with 17 bases between. This CDR3 contains 14 residues. CDR1 and CDR2 (germline): MDHEN, SYDVKM. CDR3 nucleotide sequence: TGTGCCGGGGGGGCTAGCGGACTCACAGATACGCAGTATTTT. The encoded protein is CAGGASGLTDTQYF.

V is TRBV4-1 and J is TRBJ2-7; tentative D call: TRBD2 (6 bases). Trimming pared 1 base from V and 3 bases from J, leaving 16 bases between. This CDR3 comprises 16 residues. Per germline, CDR1 MGHRA and CDR2 YSYEKL. The DNA of the CDR3 is TGCGCCAGCAGCCAAGGAGTAGCGGTAGGGTTCTACGAGCAGTACTTC. Translated, it gives CASSQGVAVGFYEQYF.

The V and J genes are TRBV6-5 and TRBJ2-3; 8 positions match TRBD2. CDR3 length: 14 amino acids. In germline, CDR1 is MNHEY, CDR2 SVGAGI. V dropped 6 bases and J dropped 6; count of bases not matched to a gene: 8. The CDR3 reads CASSFSGKTDTQYF. CDR3 nucleotide sequence: TGTGCCAGCAGCTTTAGCGGGAAAACTGATACGCAGTATTTT.

The chain has TRBV5-1 and TRBJ2-7; TRBD2 matches 11 bases. The V gene end was trimmed by 5 bases and the J gene end by 0 bases; junction bases not matched to a gene: 7. Germline CDR1 SGHRS, CDR2 YFSETQ. The CDR3 loop spans 16 amino acids. CDR3 DNA: TGCGCCAGCAGATTAGGGACTAGCGGATTCTCCTACGAGCAGTACTTC. Translation gives CASRLGTSGFSYEQYF.

The CDR3 is CASSQDNPRGANEKLFF. The CDR3 nucleotides read TGTGCCAGCAGCCAAGATAACCCACGGGGAGCTAATGAAAAACTGTTTTTT. V and J are TRBV4-2 and TRBJ1-4, with no clear D. V lost 0 bases, J lost 3 bases, and 14 bases lay in between. The CDR3 runs to 17 residues. Germline V gives CDR1 LGHNA, CDR2 YNFKEQ.

CDR3 nucleotides: TGTGCCTGGAGTGTTTTAGGCCTGGTCGTCAATGAGCAGTTCTTC. It is translated as CAWSVLGLVVNEQFF. The rearrangement uses TRBV30 and TRBJ2-1; the D is unclear. This CDR3 is built from 15 residues. V lost 0 bases and J lost 6, with 15 bases in between. Germline V CDR1 and CDR2: GTSNPN, SVGIG (reference sequence).

This clone was picked up one time. This sequence joins TRBV9 and TRBJ1-2, with D possibly being TRBD1 (6 bases). The CDR3 contains 17 residues. Between the trimmed V and J ends, which lost 0 bases and 2 bases, there was a span of 17 bases. Germline values: CDR1 SGDLS, CDR2 YYNGEE. CDR3 sequence: CASSVGLGGRINYGYTF. CDR3 sequence (DNA): TGTGCCAGCAGCGTAGGCTTGGGGGGCAGGATCAACTATGGCTACACCTTC.

The chain combines TRBV6-5 with TRBJ1-1; perhaps TRBD1 as D (5 bases). The CDR3 length is 13 residues. Germline CDR1 and CDR2: MNHEY and SVGAGI. V dropped 0 bases and J dropped 10 bases, with 12 bases sitting between them. CDR3 nucleotide sequence: TGTGCCAGCAGTTACTCTTTGTCAGGGAGAGCTTTCTTT. Amino acid sequence: CASSYSLSGRAFF.

The chain recombines TRBV30 with TRBJ2-1; 11 bases line up with TRBD2. The V and J ends lost 5 bases and 0 bases, in that order; junction bases with no gene match: 3. CDR3 length equals 15 residues. The germline V gene has CDR1 GTSNPN and CDR2 SVGIG (reference sequence). In DNA, the CDR3 is TGTGCCTGGGGGGGGACTAGCGGCTCCTACAATGAGCAGTTCTTC. Its protein is CAWGGTSGSYNEQFF.

J is TRBJ2-4 and V is TRBV4-1; the D call may be TRBD1 or TRBD2 (5 bases each). V was pared by 4 bases and J by 4 bases, with 11 bases between. CDR1 MGHRA and CDR2 YSYEKL come from the germline V gene. The CDR3 has 14 amino acids. CDR3 sequence: CASSPGTQKNIQYF. CDR3 in DNA: TGCGCCAGCAGCCCAGGGACCCAGAAAAACATTCAGTACTTC.

The chain links TRBV30 to TRBJ2-3; no clear D. Germline loops: CDR1 GTSNPN, CDR2 SVGIG (reference sequence). Deletions cut 2 bases from V and 4 bases from J, with 10 bases between. The CDR3 has 13 residues. CDR3 loop: CAWSYAQADTQYF. The CDR3 nucleotides read TGTGCCTGGAGTTACGCTCAGGCAGATACGCAGTATTTT.

The chain is built from TRBV28 and TRBJ1-2; a possible D gene is TRBD1 (6 bases). The length of the CDR3 is 14 residues. Trimming took 6 bases from V and 3 from J, leaving 14 bases between them. In germline, CDR1 is MDHEN, CDR2 SYDVKM. CDR3 region: CASSVGGLDYGYTF. CDR3 in DNA: TGTGCCAGCAGCGTGGGGGGCTTGGACTATGGCTACACCTTC.

The J gene is TRBJ2-2, the V gene TRBV7-3; 8 bases match TRBD1. In germline, CDR1 is SGHTA, CDR2 FQGTGA. The CDR3 has 16 residues. Trimming cost V 2 bases and J 1 base; bases outside gene matches: 3. In nucleotides, the CDR3 is TGTGCCAGCAGCTTATTAGGGACAGGGAACACCGGGGAGCTGTTTTTT. Residues: CASSLLGTGNTGELFF. Together with reference TRBV7-3 and TRBJ2-2, the CDR3 gives the full variable domain: GAGVSQTPSNKVTEKGKYVELRCDPISGHTALYWYRQSLGQGPEFLIYFQGTGAADDSGLPNDRFFAVRPEGSVSTLKIQRTERGDSAVYLCASSLLGTGNTGELFFGEGSRLTVL.

CDR3 nucleotide sequence: TGTGCCACCAGCAGAGGGACAGGGGGGAAACAAAGCTCTGGGGCCAACGTCCTGACTTTC. Protein: CATSRGTGGKQSSGANVLTF. This chain links TRBV15 with TRBJ2-6; 10 nucleotides match TRBD1. The germline CDR1 and CDR2 sequences are LNHNV and YYDKDF (reference sequence). This CDR3 comprises 20 residues. V was pared by 1 base and J by 0 bases, with 9 bases of the junction left unmatched.